The 20 T cell receptor beta chains presented below share a single source sample, sequenced in a study of PD-1 blockade in mismatch repair-deficient tumors (dated by TCRdb to the late 2010s). The library was produced with the immunoSEQ multiplex PCR assay. TCRdb carries this immuneACCESS record with in-frame sequences only. Its versions omit some clonotypes, under half of them owing to an unresolved V gene in the studies checked, with the rest unexplained. Present in this sample are about 130,000 clones, approximately 91% of which were seen just once. The ten largest clones capture about 10% of the sample. The input for sequencing was peripheral blood, taken about 17 months after starting pembrolizumab. These TCRs come from an adult with mismatch repair-deficient cancer.

The rearrangement joins TRBV30 to TRBJ2-1, with D unclear. The CDR3 sequence is 13 residues long. Germline CDR1 and CDR2: GTSNPN and SVGIG (reference sequence). V was pared by 0 bases and J by 3 bases, with 6 bases between. CDR3 loop: CAWSVAHYNEQFF. In DNA, the CDR3 is TGTGCCTGGAGTGTAGCCCACTACAATGAGCAGTTCTTC.

There are a few counts of this clone. The gene calls are TRBV5-4 and TRBJ2-7, with D perhaps matching TRBD2 (6 bases). Trimming shortened V by 4 bases and J by 2 bases, and 10 bases separated the two germline ends. The CDR3 sequence is 13 residues long. Germline CDR1 reads SGHNT; CDR2 reads YYREEE (reference sequence). The CDR3 loop is CASSRGNPYEQYF. Written as DNA, the CDR3 is TGTGCCAGCAGCCGCGGGAACCCCTACGAGCAGTACTTC. The full variable domain, in which reference TRBV5-4 and TRBJ2-7 provide the parts outside the CDR3, is ETGVTQSPTHLIKTRGQQVTLRCSSQSGHNTVSWYQQALGQGPQFIFQYYREEENGRGNFPPRFSGLQFPNYSSELNVNALELDDSALYLCASSRGNPYEQYFGPGTRLTVT.

The rearrangement uses TRBV4-1 and TRBJ1-3; 10 bases are shared with TRBD1. The CDR3 is 15 amino acids. Germline CDR1 is MGHRA and CDR2 is YSYEKL. V lost 1 base and J lost 8; bases outside the gene matches: 5. CDR3 in DNA: TGCGCCAGCAGCCAAGTCTGGACAGGGGGGGACACCATATATTTT. Encoded protein: CASSQVWTGGDTIYF.

This clone was observed a few times. The J gene is TRBJ1-1, the V gene TRBV9; possible D gene TRBD1, 5 bases. V lost 0 bases, J lost 8 bases, and 11 bases lay in between. Germline V CDR1 and CDR2: SGDLS, YYNGEE. This CDR3 contains 13 residues. The CDR3 DNA is TGTGCCAGCAGCGTAGCATACCGGACAGAAGCTTTCTTT. Its translation is CASSVAYRTEAFF.

In its sample, this clone was seen once. V gene TRBV4-1 combines with J gene TRBJ2-1; 8 nucleotides line up with TRBD2. The J segment lost 2 bases and the V segment lost 1 base, leaving 10 bases of the junction unmatched. CDR1 and CDR2 from the germline V gene are MGHRA and YSYEKL. This CDR3 is built from 18 residues. CDR3: CASSQALLLAEAYNEQFF. CDR3 in DNA: TGCGCCAGCAGCCAAGCCCTACTACTAGCGGAAGCCTACAATGAGCAGTTCTTC.

The rearrangement joins TRBV18 to TRBJ1-5; D is uncertain. The CDR3 totals 15 residues. Trimming took off 4 bases at V and 4 bases at J, with 14 bases between the two ends. The germline V gene encodes CDR1 KGHSH and CDR2 LQKENI. This chain's CDR3 is CASSQVGGRNQPQHF. The CDR3 region has the DNA TGTGCCAGCTCACAAGTCGGAGGGAGGAATCAGCCCCAGCATTTT.

This clone was detected only once. The chain links TRBV19 to TRBJ2-2; D is uncertain. This CDR3 is 15 amino acids long. Germline-derived CDR1 and CDR2 are LNHDA and SQIVND (reference sequence). V shed 6 bases and J shed 0 bases, with 11 bases lying between them. The DNA of the CDR3 is TGTGCCAGTAGCACTGGACGGGCGAACACCGGGGAGCTGTTTTTT. As protein: CASSTGRANTGELFF.

V is TRBV6-1 and J is TRBJ2-3; 7 bases are shared with TRBD2. The J segment lost 1 base and the V segment lost 3 bases, leaving 4 bases of the junction unmatched. This CDR3 comprises 15 residues. Per the germline V gene, CDR1 is MNHNS and CDR2 is SASEGT. CDR3 amino acids: CASSEAGVGTDTQYF. The CDR3 DNA reads as TGTGCCAGCAGTGAGGCGGGAGTGGGCACAGATACGCAGTATTTT.

The gene calls are TRBV2 and TRBJ2-3; D ambiguous. The V and J ends lost 4 bases and 1 base respectively, with 12 bases between them. CDR1 and CDR2 from the germline V gene are SNHLY and FYNNEI. The CDR3 consists of 15 residues. CDR3 bases: TGTGCCAGCAGTGGGCTGGGGTCCGGCACAGATACGCAGTATTTT. Its translation: CASSGLGSGTDTQYF.

The genes are TRBV27 and TRBJ2-5; 10 nucleotides match TRBD1. V gave up 4 bases and J gave up 1 base; unmatched junction bases: 3. Germline loops: CDR1 MNHEY, CDR2 SMNVEV (reference sequence). CDR3 length: 15 residues. CDR3 sequence: CASSYRDRGQETQYF. The CDR3 DNA reads as TGTGCCAGCAGTTACCGGGACAGGGGCCAAGAGACCCAGTACTTC.

CDR3 DNA: TGCGCCAGCAGCTTGGGGGGACAGGGGAAGTACTTC. Amino acid sequence: CASSLGGQGKYF. The chain couples TRBV5-1 to TRBJ2-5; 10 bases align to TRBD1. CDR3 length equals 12 residues. Trimming removed 0 bases from V and 12 bases from J; junction bases left unmatched: 2. In germline, CDR1 is SGHRS, CDR2 YFSETQ.

The chain couples TRBV5-1 to TRBJ2-7; 7 positions match TRBD2. The CDR3 length is 15 residues. Germline V gene sequence: CDR1 SGHRS, CDR2 YFSETQ. The J segment lost 0 bases and the V segment lost 0 bases, leaving 3 bases of the junction unmatched. The CDR3 spells CASSLGRDYSYEQYF. The CDR3 nucleotides read TGCGCCAGCAGCTTGGGACGGGACTACTCCTACGAGCAGTACTTC.

The CDR3 loop reads CASSPGLADEQYF. The DNA for the CDR3 is TGTGCCAGCAGCCCGGGACTAGCGGACGAGCAGTACTTC. V is TRBV5-6 and J is TRBJ2-7; 11 bases line up with TRBD2. V dropped 4 bases and J dropped 5; count of bases not matched to a gene: 2. Germline values: CDR1 SGHDT, CDR2 YYEEEE. This CDR3 comprises 13 residues.

In this sample, this clone turned up a few times. The rearrangement uses TRBV5-4 and TRBJ1-2, with D perhaps matching TRBD1 (6 bases). V lost 4 bases and J lost 4, with 14 bases in between. Germline values: CDR1 SGHNT, CDR2 YYREEE (reference sequence). This CDR3 has 14 residues. This CDR3 is CASSHTGFSYGYTF. DNA of the CDR3: TGTGCCAGCAGCCATACAGGGTTCAGCTATGGCTACACCTTC.

This clone was recorded a few times. This sequence joins TRBV28 and TRBJ2-7; D call uncertain. Germline V gives CDR1 MDHEN, CDR2 SYDVKM. Trimming pared 1 base from V and 5 bases from J, leaving 12 bases between. The CDR3 has 14 amino acids. DNA for the CDR3: TGTGCCAGCAGTTTATACGGGTGGATCCACGAGCAGTACTTC. Protein: CASSLYGWIHEQYF.

This rearrangement joins TRBV4-2 to TRBJ2-1; D remains unclear. Trimming stripped 1 base from V and 3 bases from J, with 10 bases between. Germline values: CDR1 LGHNA, CDR2 YNFKEQ. CDR3 length equals 15 residues. CDR3 coding DNA: TGTGCCAGCAGCCAAGCGACTGCCGACTACAATGAGCAGTTCTTC. Its translation is CASSQATADYNEQFF.

The rearrangement links TRBV7-8 to TRBJ2-1; D unclear. This CDR3 has 16 amino acids. Germline-derived CDR1 and CDR2 are SGHVS and FQNEAQ. V dropped 1 base and J dropped 0 bases, with 10 bases sitting between them. The CDR3 reads CASSLVGPLSYNEQFF. As DNA, the CDR3 is TGTGCCAGCAGCTTAGTGGGTCCCCTCTCCTACAATGAGCAGTTCTTC.

The rearrangement uses TRBV9 and TRBJ2-5, with TRBD1 identical over 12 bases. This CDR3 is 14 amino acids long. The V and J ends lost 5 bases and 3 bases, in that order; junction bases with no gene match: 2. In germline, CDR1 is SGDLS, CDR2 YYNGEE. The CDR3 spells CASSGTGGEETQYF. The CDR3 coding sequence is TGTGCCAGCAGTGGGACAGGGGGCGAAGAGACCCAGTACTTC.

The rearrangement joins TRBV10-3 to TRBJ2-3; D unresolved. Germline values: CDR1 ENHRY, CDR2 SYGVKD. The CDR3 runs to 14 residues. Trimming cost V 1 base and J 4 bases, with 9 bases left between them. The DNA for the CDR3 is TGTGCCATCAGTGAGTTGCAGGTAGCAGATACGCAGTATTTT. Translation gives CAISELQVADTQYF.

This clone was seen a single time. This chain joins TRBV5-4 and TRBJ2-7; D may be TRBD1 or TRBD2 (5 bases each). Trimming shortened V by 4 bases and J by 5 bases, and 19 bases separated the two germline ends. The CDR3 consists of 15 residues. The germline V gene encodes CDR1 SGHNT and CDR2 YYREEE (reference sequence). The CDR3 sequence is CASSQGSRAHNEQYF. CDR3 in DNA: TGTGCCAGCAGCCAGGGTTCGAGGGCGCACAACGAGCAGTACTTC.